These T cell receptor beta chains were read from a single sample in a study of blood T cell repertoires in COVID-19. Sequenced by immunoSEQ multiplex PCR; TCRdb stores in-frame clones only, minus some. The sample shows approximately 230,000 clones, around 82% of them seen only once. Sequenced sample: peripheral blood. These receptors were collected from a woman at least 80 years old with active or convalescent COVID-19. Both conserved end residues are trimmed from each CDR3. Clone size is stated in some rows and not others, as once, few, many or a class when expanded.

j_gene: TRBJ2-1
v_gene: TRBV6-5
abundance: NA
CDR3aa: ASSRDSYNEQF

j_gene: TRBJ1-5
v_gene: TRBV5-1
abundance: NA
CDR3aa: ASSPGTGANNRPQH

j_gene: TRBJ1-3
v_gene: TRBV6-6
abundance: NA
CDR3aa: ASSPAGTGAIY

j_gene: TRBJ1-6
v_gene: TRBV10-3
abundance: NA
CDR3aa: AISEGQGRNSPLH

j_gene: TRBJ1-2
v_gene: TRBV7-6
abundance: NA
CDR3aa: ASSLEAGTARGYT

j_gene: TRBJ1-1
v_gene: TRBV6-1
abundance: once
CDR3aa: ASSEEPPRWNTEAF

j_gene: TRBJ2-2
v_gene: TRBV5-4
abundance: NA
CDR3aa: ASSLRYTNTGELF

j_gene: TRBJ1-1
v_gene: TRBV6-6
abundance: once
CDR3aa: ASSSGTGAEAF

j_gene: TRBJ2-7
v_gene: TRBV5-4
abundance: NA
CDR3aa: ASSNTGGAEQY

j_gene: TRBJ2-3
v_gene: TRBV5-1
abundance: NA
CDR3aa: ASSLEGTPDTQY

j_gene: TRBJ2-3
v_gene: TRBV5-1
abundance: NA
CDR3aa: ASSLAGTGGDTQY

j_gene: TRBJ2-3
v_gene: TRBV6-6
abundance: NA
CDR3aa: ASSFTSADTQY

j_gene: TRBJ2-7
v_gene: TRBV3-1/TRBV3-2
abundance: NA
CDR3aa: ASSRYIGQYEQY

j_gene: TRBJ1-1
v_gene: TRBV29-1
abundance: NA
CDR3aa: SGGTANTEAF

j_gene: TRBJ1-1
v_gene: TRBV29-1
abundance: few
CDR3aa: SVVGGANTEAF

j_gene: TRBJ1-6
v_gene: TRBV27
abundance: NA
CDR3aa: ASSLRAGGFSNSPLH

j_gene: TRBJ2-1
v_gene: TRBV4-1
abundance: once
CDR3aa: ASSQAGTSYNEQF

j_gene: TRBJ2-3
v_gene: TRBV7-9
abundance: NA
CDR3aa: ASSFGQSSTDTQY

j_gene: TRBJ1-2
v_gene: TRBV19
abundance: NA
CDR3aa: ASSTTGISRYGYT

j_gene: TRBJ2-1
v_gene: TRBV7-9
abundance: NA
CDR3aa: ASSLDGGPNNEQF

j_gene: TRBJ2-1
v_gene: TRBV3-1/TRBV3-2
abundance: NA
CDR3aa: ASSPRVGLYNEQF

j_gene: TRBJ1-5
v_gene: TRBV5-4
abundance: NA
CDR3aa: ASSDGQGDRSNQPQH

j_gene: TRBJ1-1
v_gene: TRBV5-1
abundance: NA
CDR3aa: ASSLAARTEAF

j_gene: TRBJ1-2
v_gene: TRBV3-1/TRBV3-2
abundance: once
CDR3aa: ASSRLGGDDKGYT

j_gene: TRBJ2-2
v_gene: TRBV7-8
abundance: NA
CDR3aa: ASSSSGITGELF

j_gene: TRBJ2-7
v_gene: TRBV5-4
abundance: NA
CDR3aa: ASSLPRVEDEQY

j_gene: TRBJ2-1
v_gene: TRBV7-8
abundance: once
CDR3aa: ASSFVASGSYEQF

j_gene: TRBJ2-7
v_gene: TRBV21-1
abundance: NA
CDR3aa: ASSKPRDSSRGQY

j_gene: TRBJ2-1
v_gene: TRBV7-9
abundance: once
CDR3aa: ASSSGYNEQF

j_gene: TRBJ2-7
v_gene: TRBV6-5
abundance: few
CDR3aa: ASSYSTSPWGEQY

j_gene: TRBJ2-3
v_gene: TRBV2
abundance: NA
CDR3aa: ASRGLADTDTQY

j_gene: TRBJ2-3
v_gene: TRBV5-4
abundance: NA
CDR3aa: ASSPDSKGRGNTQY

j_gene: TRBJ2-1
v_gene: TRBV30
abundance: few
CDR3aa: AWSVPGRQF

j_gene: TRBJ2-7
v_gene: TRBV7-9
abundance: NA
CDR3aa: ASSYQGSHYEQY

j_gene: TRBJ1-5
v_gene: TRBV25-1
abundance: NA
CDR3aa: ASSEGNQPQH

j_gene: TRBJ1-3
v_gene: TRBV28
abundance: NA
CDR3aa: ASATPQTRNTIY

j_gene: TRBJ1-5
v_gene: TRBV7-2
abundance: NA
CDR3aa: ASSLGQVSNQPQH

j_gene: TRBJ2-7
v_gene: TRBV7-6
abundance: NA
CDR3aa: ASSPWSQGEQY

j_gene: TRBJ2-7
v_gene: TRBV3-1/TRBV3-2
abundance: NA
CDR3aa: ASSRTGSPHEQY

j_gene: TRBJ2-6
v_gene: TRBV7-8
abundance: few
CDR3aa: ASSLRISGANVLT

j_gene: TRBJ1-6
v_gene: TRBV5-6
abundance: NA
CDR3aa: ASSIEGHAYSPLH

j_gene: TRBJ1-5
v_gene: TRBV5-1
abundance: NA
CDR3aa: ASSLEAGRQPQH

j_gene: TRBJ2-1
v_gene: TRBV20-1
abundance: once
CDR3aa: SASLGHNEQF

j_gene: TRBJ2-1
v_gene: TRBV5-1
abundance: NA
CDR3aa: ASTTQGLSGNEQF

j_gene: TRBJ2-6
v_gene: TRBV19
abundance: NA
CDR3aa: ASRGPPLSGANVLT

j_gene: TRBJ1-1
v_gene: TRBV19
abundance: NA
CDR3aa: ASSLRTGINTEAF